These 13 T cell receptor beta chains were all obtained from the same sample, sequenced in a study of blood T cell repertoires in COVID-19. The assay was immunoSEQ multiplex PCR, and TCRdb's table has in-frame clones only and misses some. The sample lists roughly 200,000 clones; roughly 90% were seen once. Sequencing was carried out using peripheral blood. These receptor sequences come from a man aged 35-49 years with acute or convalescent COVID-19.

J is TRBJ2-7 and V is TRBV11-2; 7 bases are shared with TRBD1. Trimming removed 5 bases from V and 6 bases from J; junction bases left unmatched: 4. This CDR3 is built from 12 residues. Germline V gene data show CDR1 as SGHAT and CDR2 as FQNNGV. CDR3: CASSRDSGEQYF. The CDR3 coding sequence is TGTGCCAGCAGCCGGGACAGCGGCGAGCAGTACTTC.

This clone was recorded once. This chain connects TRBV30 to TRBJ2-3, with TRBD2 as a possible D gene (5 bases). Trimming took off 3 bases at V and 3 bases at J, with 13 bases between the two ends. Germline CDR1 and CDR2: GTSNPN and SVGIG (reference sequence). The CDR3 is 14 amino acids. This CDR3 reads CAWRMRRRTDTQYF. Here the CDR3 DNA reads TGTGCCTGGAGGATGCGGAGGAGGACAGATACGCAGTATTTT.

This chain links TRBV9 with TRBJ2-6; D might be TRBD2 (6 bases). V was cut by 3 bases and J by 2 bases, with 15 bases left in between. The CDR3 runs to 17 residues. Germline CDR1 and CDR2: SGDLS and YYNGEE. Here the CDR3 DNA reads TGTGCCAGCAGCGCCGACTTGCGGGGAGCTGGGGCCAACGTCCTGACTTTC. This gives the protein CASSADLRGAGANVLTF.

CDR3 nucleotides: TGTGCCAGCAGAGACGGGGGGGTACAACAGTTCTTC. It codes for CASRDGGVQQFF. The chain carries TRBV7-8 and TRBJ2-1; 8 bases align to TRBD2. The CDR3 has 12 residues. Germline V gene lookup returns CDR1 SGHVS and CDR2 FQNEAQ. V shed 6 bases and J 13 bases; nucleotides not matched to a gene: 8.

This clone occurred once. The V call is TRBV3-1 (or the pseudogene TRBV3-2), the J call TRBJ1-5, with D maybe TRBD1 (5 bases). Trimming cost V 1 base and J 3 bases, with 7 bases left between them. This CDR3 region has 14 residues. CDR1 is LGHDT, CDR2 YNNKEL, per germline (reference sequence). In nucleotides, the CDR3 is TGTGCCAGCAGCCAAGGGGGCGCCAATCAGCCCCAGCATTTT. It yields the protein CASSQGGANQPQHF.

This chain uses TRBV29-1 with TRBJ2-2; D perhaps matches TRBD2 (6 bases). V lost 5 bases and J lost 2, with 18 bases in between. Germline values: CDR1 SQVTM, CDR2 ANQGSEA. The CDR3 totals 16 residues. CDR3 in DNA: TGCAGCGTTCTCGGGGGTCCTTCTGGTAACACCGGGGAGCTGTTTTTT. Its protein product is CSVLGGPSGNTGELFF.

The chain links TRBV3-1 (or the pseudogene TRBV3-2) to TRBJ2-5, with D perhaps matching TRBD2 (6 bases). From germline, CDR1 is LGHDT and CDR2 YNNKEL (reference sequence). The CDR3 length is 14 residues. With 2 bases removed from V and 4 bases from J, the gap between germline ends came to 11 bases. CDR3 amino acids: CASSQSAGTETQYF. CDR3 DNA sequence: TGTGCCAGCAGCCAATCGGCGGGGACAGAGACCCAGTACTTC.

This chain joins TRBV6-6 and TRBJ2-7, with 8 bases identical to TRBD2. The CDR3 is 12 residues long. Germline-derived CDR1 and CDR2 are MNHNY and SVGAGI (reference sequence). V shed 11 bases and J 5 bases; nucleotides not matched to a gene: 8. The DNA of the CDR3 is TGTGCCGGCGGACTAGCCCCCCACGAGCAGTACTTC. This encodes CAGGLAPHEQYF.

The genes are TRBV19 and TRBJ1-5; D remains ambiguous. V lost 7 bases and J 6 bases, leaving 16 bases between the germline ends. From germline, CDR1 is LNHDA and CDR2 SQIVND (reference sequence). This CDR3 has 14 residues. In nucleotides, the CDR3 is TGTGCCAGTACGTGGGCCCGGCTGGGTCAGCCCCAGCATTTT. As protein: CASTWARLGQPQHF. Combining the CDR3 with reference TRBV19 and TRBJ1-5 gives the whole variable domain DGGITQSPKYLFRKEGQNVTLSCEQNLNHDAMYWYRQDPGQGLRLIYYSQIVNDFQKGDIAEGYSVSREKKESFPLTVTSAQKNPTAFYLCASTWARLGQPQHFGDGTRLSIL.

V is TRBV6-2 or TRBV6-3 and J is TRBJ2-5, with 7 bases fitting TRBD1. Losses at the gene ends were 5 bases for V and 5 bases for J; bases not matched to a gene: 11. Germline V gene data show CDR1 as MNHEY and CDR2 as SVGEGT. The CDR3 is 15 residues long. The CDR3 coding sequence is TGTGCCAGCAGTCCGTGGGACAGCGCTATGGAGACCCAGTACTTC. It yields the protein CASSPWDSAMETQYF.

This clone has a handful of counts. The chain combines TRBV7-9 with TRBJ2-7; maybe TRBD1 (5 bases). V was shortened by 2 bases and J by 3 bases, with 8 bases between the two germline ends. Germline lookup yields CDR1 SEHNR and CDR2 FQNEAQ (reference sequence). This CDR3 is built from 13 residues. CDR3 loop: CASSLFDSYEQYF. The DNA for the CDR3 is TGTGCCAGCAGCTTATTTGACAGCTACGAGCAGTACTTC.

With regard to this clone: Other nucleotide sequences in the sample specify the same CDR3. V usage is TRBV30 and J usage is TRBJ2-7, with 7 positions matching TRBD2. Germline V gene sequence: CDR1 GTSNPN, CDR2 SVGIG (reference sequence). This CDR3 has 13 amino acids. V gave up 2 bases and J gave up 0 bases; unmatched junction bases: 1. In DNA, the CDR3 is TGTGCCTGGAGTCCGGGGGGCTCCTACGAGCAGTACTTC. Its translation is CAWSPGGSYEQYF.

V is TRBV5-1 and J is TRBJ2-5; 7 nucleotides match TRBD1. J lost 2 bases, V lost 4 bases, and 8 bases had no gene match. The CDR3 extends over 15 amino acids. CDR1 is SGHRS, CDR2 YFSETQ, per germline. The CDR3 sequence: CASSTQGPGQETQYF. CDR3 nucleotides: TGCGCCAGCAGCACACAGGGGCCGGGACAAGAGACCCAGTACTTC. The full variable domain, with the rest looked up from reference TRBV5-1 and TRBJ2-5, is KAGVTQTPRYLIKTRGQQVTLSCSPISGHRSVSWYQQTPGQGLQFLFEYFSETQRNKGNFPGRFSGRQFSNSRSEMNVSTLELGDSALYLCASSTQGPGQETQYFGPGTRLLVL.